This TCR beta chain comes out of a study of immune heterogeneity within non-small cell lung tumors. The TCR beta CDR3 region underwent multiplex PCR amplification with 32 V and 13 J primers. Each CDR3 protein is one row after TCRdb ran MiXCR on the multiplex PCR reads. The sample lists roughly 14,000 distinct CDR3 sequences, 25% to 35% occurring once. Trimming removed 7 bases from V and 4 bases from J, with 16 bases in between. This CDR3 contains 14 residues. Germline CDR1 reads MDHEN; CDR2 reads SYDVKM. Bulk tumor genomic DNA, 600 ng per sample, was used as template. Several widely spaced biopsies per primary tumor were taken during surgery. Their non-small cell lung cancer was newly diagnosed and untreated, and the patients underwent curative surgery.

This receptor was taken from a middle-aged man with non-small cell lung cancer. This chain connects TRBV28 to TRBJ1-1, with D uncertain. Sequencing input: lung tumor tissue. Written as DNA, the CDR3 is TGTGCCAGCATCCCGGTGGGTATAACCACTGAAGCTTTCTTT. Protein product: CASIPVGITTEAFF.